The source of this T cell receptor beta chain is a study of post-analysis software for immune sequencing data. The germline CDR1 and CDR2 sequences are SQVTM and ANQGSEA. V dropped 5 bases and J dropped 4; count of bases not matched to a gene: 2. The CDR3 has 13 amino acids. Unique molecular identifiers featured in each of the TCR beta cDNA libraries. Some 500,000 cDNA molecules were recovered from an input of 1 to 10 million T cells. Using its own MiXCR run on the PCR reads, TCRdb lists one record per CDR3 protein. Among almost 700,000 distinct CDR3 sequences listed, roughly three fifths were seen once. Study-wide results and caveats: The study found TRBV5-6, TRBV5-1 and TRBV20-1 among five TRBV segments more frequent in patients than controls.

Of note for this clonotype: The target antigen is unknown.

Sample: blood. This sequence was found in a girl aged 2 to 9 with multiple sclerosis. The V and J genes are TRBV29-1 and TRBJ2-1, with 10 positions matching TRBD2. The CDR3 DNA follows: TGCAGCGTTAGGACTAGCGGTTACAATGAGCAGTTCTTC. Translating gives CSVRTSGYNEQFF.